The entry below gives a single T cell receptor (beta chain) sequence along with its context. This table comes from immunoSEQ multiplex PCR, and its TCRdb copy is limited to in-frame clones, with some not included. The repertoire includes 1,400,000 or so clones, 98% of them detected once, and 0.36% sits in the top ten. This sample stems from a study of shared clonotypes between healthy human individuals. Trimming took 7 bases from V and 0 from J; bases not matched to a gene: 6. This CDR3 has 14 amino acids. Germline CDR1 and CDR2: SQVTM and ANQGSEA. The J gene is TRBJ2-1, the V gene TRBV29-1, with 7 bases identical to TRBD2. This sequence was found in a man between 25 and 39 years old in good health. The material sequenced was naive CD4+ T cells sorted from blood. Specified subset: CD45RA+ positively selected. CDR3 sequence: CSASRDYSYNEQFF. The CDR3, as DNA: TGCAGCGCCAGCAGGGACTACTCCTACAATGAGCAGTTCTTC.